The 7 T cell receptor beta chains below come from one sample, sequenced in a study of blood T cell repertoires in COVID-19. Data came from immunoSEQ multiplex PCR; TCRdb stores just in-frame clones and leaves some out. The top ten hold 1.3% of the sample, which has 200,000 to 250,000 clones, over 80% seen once. Material: peripheral blood. These receptors were collected from a woman aged 30 to 39 with COVID-19, enrolled during active disease.

V is TRBV11-1 and J is TRBJ1-1, with D tentatively TRBD1 (5 bases). The V gene lost 0 bases and the J gene lost 1 base, with 9 bases spanning the gap. Germline loops: CDR1 SGHAT, CDR2 FQDESV (reference sequence). The CDR3 sequence is 15 residues long. The CDR3 protein is CASSLAGAQNTEAFF. The CDR3 DNA follows: TGTGCCAGCAGCTTAGCAGGGGCCCAGAACACTGAAGCTTTCTTT.

The chain combines TRBV27 with TRBJ2-6; D is perhaps TRBD2 (5 bases). From germline, CDR1 is MNHEY and CDR2 SMNVEV (reference sequence). The CDR3 runs to 18 residues. The germline V and J ends were trimmed by 3 bases and 5 bases, with 20 bases remaining between them. CDR3 sequence (DNA): TGTGCCAGCAGTTTGGTCCTCCCACGAGGGCTGCGGGCCAACGTCCTGACTTTC. This gives the protein CASSLVLPRGLRANVLTF.

V and J are TRBV15 and TRBJ1-2; the match to TRBD1 covers 9 bases. Germline CDR1 and CDR2: LNHNV and YYDKDF (reference sequence). This CDR3 has 15 residues. Losses at the gene ends were 5 bases for V and 5 bases for J; bases not matched to a gene: 9. The CDR3 DNA follows: TGTGCCACCAGCCTTTCCCGGGACAGGGTTTATGGCTACACCTTC. It encodes CATSLSRDRVYGYTF.

The V and J genes are TRBV4-1 and TRBJ1-4; D remains ambiguous. Germline V gives CDR1 MGHRA, CDR2 YSYEKL. The CDR3 extends over 17 amino acids. The V gene lost 2 bases and the J gene lost 1 base, with 14 bases spanning the gap. CDR3 loop: CASSQWALLRTNEKLFF. The CDR3 DNA is TGCGCCAGCAGCCAATGGGCCTTACTTCGAACTAATGAAAAACTGTTTTTT.

This chain's CDR3 is CASSQDRRGSPSETQYF. DNA of the CDR3: TGCGCCAGCAGCCAAGATAGGAGGGGATCCCCTTCGGAGACCCAGTACTTC. The chain carries TRBV4-1 and TRBJ2-5, with D perhaps matching TRBD2 (6 bases). This CDR3 is 17 amino acids long. From germline, CDR1 is MGHRA and CDR2 YSYEKL. Trimming took 0 bases from V and 5 from J, leaving 19 bases between them.

V is TRBV7-2 and J is TRBJ2-3; D call uncertain. Looked up from germline, CDR1 is SGHTA and CDR2 is FQGNSA. The CDR3 contains 15 residues. The germline V and J ends were trimmed by 1 base and 2 bases, with 10 bases remaining between them. The CDR3 DNA reads TGTGCCAGCAGCTTAGAGTGGCTAGACACAGATACGCAGTATTTT. It specifies CASSLEWLDTDTQYF.

The V and J genes are TRBV28 and TRBJ1-1, with 12 bases that match TRBD1. The V segment lost 6 bases and the J segment 1 base; nucleotides outside the gene matches: 12. The germline V gene encodes CDR1 MDHEN and CDR2 SYDVKM. The CDR3 is 18 amino acids. The DNA of the CDR3 is TGTGCCAGCAGCCTAGCCTCCGGGACAGGGGGCTGGAACACTGAAGCTTTCTTT. The encoded protein is CASSLASGTGGWNTEAFF.